This TCR beta chain is drawn from a study of T-cell memory formation after mild COVID-19 (dated by TCRdb to about 2021). Broadly, across the study: Most TCR sequence clusters were specific to one of the two donors. In two donors, T-cell clones that expanded and contracted after mild COVID-19 were followed by sequencing TCRalpha and TCRbeta repertoires longitudinally. Two young, previously healthy adult volunteers made up the cohort, one male and one female.

General findings and caveats noted by the study authors: Only a couple of mild cases were covered by the study, and larger cohorts that include severe cases with pre-infection samples were considered necessary. Some responding clones were found in pre-infection memory, which suggests that pre-existing cross-reactive memory T cells took part in the SARS-CoV-2 response. Contracting CD4+ clones appeared mostly in the CM and EM memory subsets, whereas CD8+ clones were enriched in EMRA. Balanced CD4/CD8 phenotypes were observed for clones contracting from day 15 to 85, whereas a bias towards CD4+ was observed for a second wave of clones expanding from day 15 to 37. Whether the second-wave clones peaking on day 37 were SARS-CoV-2 specific was not confirmed.

Instrument used: Illumina NovaSeq 6000. TCRalpha and TCRbeta cDNA libraries were constructed by 5'RACE with constant-segment primers, with sample barcodes and unique molecular identifiers being introduced. Trizol reagent was used to extract RNA from every sample. Library amplification was performed in two PCR steps, and a second sample barcode and Illumina TruSeq adapters were introduced in the second step. Sequencing of libraries was performed on an Illumina NovaSeq with 2 x 150 bp paired-end reads. Under the source paper's analysis protocol: Reads were demultiplexed and collapsed into UMI-guided consensus sequences with migec v1.2.7. Using mixcr v2.1.11, UMI consensuses were aligned to TRA and TRB V and J templates and then assembled into clonotypes. A clonotype was counted as expanded or contracted only when both edgeR and NoisET called the clonotype significant, with the noise models trained on biological replicates. edgeR calls used a false discovery rate-adjusted p below 0.01 and a log2 fold-change threshold of 1. As an exploratory analysis of dynamics, max-normalized trajectories of the 1000 most abundant clonotypes were examined by PCA with hierarchical clustering. The CD4 or CD8 phenotype of responding clones was assigned using the separately sequenced CD4+ and CD8+ repertoires. TCRdb itself trimmed the public reads at Q25 with fastp, ran MiXCR and retained productive beta chains. Every distinct CDR3 protein forms one entry, paired with its most common genes and DNA. TCRdb's processing, not the study's, gives the V and J calls here. In all, the sample holds about 45,000 distinct CDR3 sequences, and 8% to 10% of those were seen once. 10% to 15% of the sample rests with the top ten.

In this sample, this clonotype turned up a few times. This receptor's antigen is unknown. Per-base quality was not reported, and no clone a single base away is much larger than it. The germline V and J ends show losses of 1 base and 1 base respectively, and no gene match explains 2 bases of the junction. The germline V gene specifies SGHRS as CDR1 and YFSETQ as CDR2. The CDR3, cysteine through phenylalanine, is 15 amino acids long. Only the CDR3 part of the read is kept: 45 bases, read in frame from the first base. PBMCs were isolated by Ficoll-Paque density gradient centrifugation. Sequenced material: PBMCs or a T cell subset sorted from them (not recorded which). The chain is encoded by TRBV5-1 joined to TRBJ1-1, with TRBD1 identical over 9 junction bases. This receptor was identified in an adult woman who had mild COVID-19 (a few samples of this study predate the infection). The sample titles of this study are shuffled in the database, so cell type and time point are left out; the donor was told from shared clones. The CDR3 corresponds to CASSLIQGANTEAFF. The nucleotides read TGCGCCAGCAGCTTGATACAGGGGGCGAACACTGAAGCTTTCTTT.